This TCR beta chain was retrieved from a study of T-cell memory formation after mild COVID-19. Study-wide background: Each donor largely had its own TCR clusters.

TCR alpha and TCR beta cDNA libraries carrying sample barcodes and UMIs were produced by 5'RACE using constant-segment primers. TCRdb reprocessed the 5' RACE reads via MiXCR and lists one record per CDR3 protein. The sample records 280,000 or so distinct CDR3 sequences, roughly 8.2% being singletons. In its sample, this clonotype was seen many times. The V gene end was trimmed by 2 bases and the J gene end by 7 bases; junction bases not matched to a gene: 7. Germline CDR1 is MNHEY and CDR2 is SVGAGI. The CDR3 extends over 16 amino acids. The origin of this receptor is a man aged 18 to 30 who had mild COVID-19 (a few samples of this study predate the infection). Cell type and time point are not known. Sequencing used PBMCs or a T cell subset sorted from them (not recorded which). This chain uses TRBV6-5 with TRBJ1-6, with 8 bases matching TRBD1. The chain's CDR3 is CASSYHRTGQNSPLHF. The DNA of the CDR3 is TGTGCCAGCAGTTACCATAGGACAGGGCAAAATTCACCCCTCCACTTT.